Listed here are 6 T cell receptor beta chains from one sample, sequenced in a study of brain T cells in children with intractable seizures. The repertoire was sequenced with immunoSEQ multiplex PCR; TCRdb's copy has only in-frame clones and lacks some. The sample lists about 80,000 clones, 91% occurring once. The sample here was peripheral blood, taken at surgery. These receptors were taken from a girl aged 2 to 10 with Rasmussen encephalitis and intractable seizures.

The rearrangement uses TRBV30 and TRBJ1-2, with D uncertain. Looked up from germline, CDR1 is GTSNPN and CDR2 is SVGIG (reference sequence). This CDR3 is built from 13 residues. V lost 0 bases and J 4 bases, leaving 9 bases between the germline ends. The chain's CDR3 is CAWSVAGGYGYTF. As DNA, the CDR3 is TGTGCCTGGAGTGTGGCTGGAGGCTATGGCTACACCTTC.

This chain links TRBV10-1 with TRBJ1-1; 7 bases align to TRBD1. Germline V gives CDR1 WNHNN, CDR2 SYGVQD (reference sequence). The CDR3 extends over 13 amino acids. Trimming cost V 7 bases and J 2 bases; bases outside gene matches: 4. CDR3 in amino acids: CASMGDSNTEAFF. For the CDR3, the DNA is TGCGCCAGCATGGGGGACAGCAACACTGAAGCTTTCTTT.

Notes on this clone: This could be a read error, since a much larger clone is one nucleotide away. The chain has TRBV7-9 and TRBJ1-4; D ambiguous. The V and J ends lost 1 base and 0 bases respectively, with 6 bases between them. Germline V gene lookup returns CDR1 SEHNR and CDR2 FQNEAQ (reference sequence). The CDR3 spans 15 residues. This CDR3 is CASSLEDATNEKLFF. The CDR3 bases are TGTGCCAGCAGCTTAGAGGATGCAACTAATGAAAAACTGTTTTTT. Complete variable domain (other parts from reference TRBV7-9 and TRBJ1-4): DTGVSQNPRHKITKRGQNVTFRCDPISEHNRLYWYRQTLGQGPEFLTYFQNEAQLEKSRLLSDRFSAERPKGSFSTLEIQRTEQGDSAMYLCASSLEDATNEKLFFGSGTQLSVL.

The chain carries TRBV11-2 and TRBJ2-1; D gene ambiguous. With 2 bases removed from V and 4 bases from J, the gap between germline ends came to 9 bases. CDR3 length equals 14 residues. Germline CDR1 is SGHAT and CDR2 is FQNNGV. The CDR3 region is CASSLRLQYNEQFF. The CDR3 DNA is TGTGCCAGCAGCTTAAGACTCCAATACAATGAGCAGTTCTTC.

The CDR3 DNA sequence: TGTGCCACCTCGGAGGGACTAGCAGAGACCCAGTACTTC. This codes for CATSEGLAETQYF. V gene TRBV30 combines with J gene TRBJ2-5; 9 bases align to TRBD2. The CDR3 consists of 13 residues. V lost 8 bases, J lost 4 bases, and 8 bases stayed unmatched. Germline lookup yields CDR1 GTSNPN and CDR2 SVGIG (reference sequence).

Written as DNA, the CDR3 is TGTGCCACCCAGGGCTTGAACACTGAAGCTTTCTTT. It is translated as CATQGLNTEAFF. The chain couples TRBV10-3 to TRBJ1-1; TRBD1 might be the D (5 bases). Trimming shortened V by 10 bases and J by 0 bases, and 9 bases separated the two germline ends. The germline CDR1 and CDR2 sequences are ENHRY and SYGVKD. The length of the CDR3 is 12 residues.